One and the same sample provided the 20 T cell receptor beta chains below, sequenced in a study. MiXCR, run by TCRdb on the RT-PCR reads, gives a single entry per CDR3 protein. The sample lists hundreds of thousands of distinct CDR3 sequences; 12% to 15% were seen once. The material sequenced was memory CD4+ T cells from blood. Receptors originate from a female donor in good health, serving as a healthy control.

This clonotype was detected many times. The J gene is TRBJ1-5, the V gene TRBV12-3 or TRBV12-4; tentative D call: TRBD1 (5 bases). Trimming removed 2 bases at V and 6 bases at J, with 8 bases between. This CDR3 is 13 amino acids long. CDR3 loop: CASSLQGGQPQHF. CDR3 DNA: TGTGCCAGCAGTTTACAGGGCGGTCAGCCCCAGCATTTT.

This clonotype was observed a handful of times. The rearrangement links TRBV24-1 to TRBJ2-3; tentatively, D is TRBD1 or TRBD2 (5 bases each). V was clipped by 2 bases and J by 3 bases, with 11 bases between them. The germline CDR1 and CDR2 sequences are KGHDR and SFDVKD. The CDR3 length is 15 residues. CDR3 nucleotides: TGTGCCACCAGTGATTCGGGGCGGAGAACAGATACGCAGTATTTT. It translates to CATSDSGRRTDTQYF.

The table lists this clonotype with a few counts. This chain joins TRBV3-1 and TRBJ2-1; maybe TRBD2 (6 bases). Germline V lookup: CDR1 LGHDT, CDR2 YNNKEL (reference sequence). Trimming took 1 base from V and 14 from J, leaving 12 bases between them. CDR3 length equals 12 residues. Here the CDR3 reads CASSQGGVRKFF. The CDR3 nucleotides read TGTGCCAGCAGCCAAGGGGGGGTGAGGAAGTTCTTC.

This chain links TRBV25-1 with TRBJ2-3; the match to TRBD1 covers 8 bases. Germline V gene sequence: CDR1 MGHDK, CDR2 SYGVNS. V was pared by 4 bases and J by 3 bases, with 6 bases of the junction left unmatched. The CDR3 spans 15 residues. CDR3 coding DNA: TGTGCCAGCAGTGCGGACAGGGCGAAAACAGATACGCAGTATTTT. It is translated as CASSADRAKTDTQYF.

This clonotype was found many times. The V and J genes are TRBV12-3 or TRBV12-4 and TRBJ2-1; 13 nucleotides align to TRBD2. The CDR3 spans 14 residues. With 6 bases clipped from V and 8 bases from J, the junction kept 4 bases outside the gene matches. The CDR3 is CASSGLAGAYEQFF. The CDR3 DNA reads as TGTGCCAGCAGCGGACTAGCGGGAGCGTATGAGCAGTTCTTC.

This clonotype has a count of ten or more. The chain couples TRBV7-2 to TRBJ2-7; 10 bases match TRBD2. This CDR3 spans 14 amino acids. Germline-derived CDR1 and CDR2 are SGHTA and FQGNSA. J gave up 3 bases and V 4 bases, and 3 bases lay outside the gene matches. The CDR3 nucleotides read TGTGCCAGCAGCTGGACTAGCGGCGGCTACGAGCAGTACTTC. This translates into CASSWTSGGYEQYF.

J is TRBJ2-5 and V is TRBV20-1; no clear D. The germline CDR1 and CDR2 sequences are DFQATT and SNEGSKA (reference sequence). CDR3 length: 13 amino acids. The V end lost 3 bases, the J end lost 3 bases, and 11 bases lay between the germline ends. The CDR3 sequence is CSARGHYKETQYF. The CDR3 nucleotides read TGCAGTGCTAGGGGCCACTACAAAGAGACCCAGTACTTC.

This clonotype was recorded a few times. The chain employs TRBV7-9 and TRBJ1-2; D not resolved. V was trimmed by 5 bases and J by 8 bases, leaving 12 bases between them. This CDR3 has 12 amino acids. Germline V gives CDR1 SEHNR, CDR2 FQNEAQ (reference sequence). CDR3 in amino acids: CASSASGAGYTF. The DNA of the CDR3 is TGTGCCAGCAGCGCCTCCGGCGCGGGCTACACCTTC.

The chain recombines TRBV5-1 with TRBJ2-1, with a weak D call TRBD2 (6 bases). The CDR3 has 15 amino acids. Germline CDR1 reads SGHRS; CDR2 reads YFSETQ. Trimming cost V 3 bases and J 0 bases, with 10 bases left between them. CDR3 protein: CASSSTSSSYNEQFF. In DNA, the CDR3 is TGCGCCAGCAGCTCTACTAGCAGCTCCTACAATGAGCAGTTCTTC.

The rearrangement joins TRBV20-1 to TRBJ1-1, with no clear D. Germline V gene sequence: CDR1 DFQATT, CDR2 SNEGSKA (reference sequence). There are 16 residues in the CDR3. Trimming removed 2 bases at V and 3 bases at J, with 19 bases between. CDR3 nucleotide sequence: TGCAGTGCTAGAACAGACCCGGAAGGGCGAGACACTGAAGCTTTCTTT. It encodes CSARTDPEGRDTEAFF.

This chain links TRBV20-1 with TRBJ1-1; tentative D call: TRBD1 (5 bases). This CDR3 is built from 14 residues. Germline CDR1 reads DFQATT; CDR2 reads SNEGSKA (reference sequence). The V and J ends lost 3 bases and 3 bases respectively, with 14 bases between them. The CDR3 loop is CSAREGTFDTEAFF. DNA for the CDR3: TGCAGTGCTAGGGAGGGGACCTTCGACACTGAAGCTTTCTTT.

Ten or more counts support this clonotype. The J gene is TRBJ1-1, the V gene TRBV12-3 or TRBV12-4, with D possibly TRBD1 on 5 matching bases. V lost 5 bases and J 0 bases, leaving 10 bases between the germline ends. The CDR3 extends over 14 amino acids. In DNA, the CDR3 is TGTGCCAGCAGTCTCCAGGGTCTGAACACTGAAGCTTTCTTT. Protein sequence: CASSLQGLNTEAFF.

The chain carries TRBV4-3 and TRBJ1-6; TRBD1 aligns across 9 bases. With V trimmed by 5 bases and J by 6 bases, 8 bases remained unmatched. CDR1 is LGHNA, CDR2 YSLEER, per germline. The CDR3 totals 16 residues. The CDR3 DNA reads TGCGCCAGCAGCAGAGGGCTGGACAGGGGTAATTCACCCCTCCACTTT. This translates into CASSRGLDRGNSPLHF.

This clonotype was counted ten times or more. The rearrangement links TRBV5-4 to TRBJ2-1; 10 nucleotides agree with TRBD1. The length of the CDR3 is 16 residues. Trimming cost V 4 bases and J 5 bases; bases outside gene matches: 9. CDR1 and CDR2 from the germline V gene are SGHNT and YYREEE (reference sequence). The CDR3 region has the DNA TGTGCCAGCAGCCCAATGGACAGGGGGTACAACAATGAGCAGTTCTTC. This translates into CASSPMDRGYNNEQFF.

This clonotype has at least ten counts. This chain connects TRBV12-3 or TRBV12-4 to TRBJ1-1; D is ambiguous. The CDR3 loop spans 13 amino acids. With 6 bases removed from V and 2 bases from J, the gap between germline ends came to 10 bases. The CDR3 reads CASSLGDNTEAFF. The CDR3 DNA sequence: TGTGCCAGCAGCCTGGGAGATAACACTGAAGCTTTCTTT.

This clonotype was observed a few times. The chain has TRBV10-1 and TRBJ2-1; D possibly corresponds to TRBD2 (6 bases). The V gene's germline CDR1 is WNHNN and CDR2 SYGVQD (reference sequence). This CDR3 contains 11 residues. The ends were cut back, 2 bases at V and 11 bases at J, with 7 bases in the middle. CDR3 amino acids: CASSEGRKQFF. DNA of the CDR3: TGCGCCAGCAGTGAGGGGAGGAAGCAGTTCTTC.

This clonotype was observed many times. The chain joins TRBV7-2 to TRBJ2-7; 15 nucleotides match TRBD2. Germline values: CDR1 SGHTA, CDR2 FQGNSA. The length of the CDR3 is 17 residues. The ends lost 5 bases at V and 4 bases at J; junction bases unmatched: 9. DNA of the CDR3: TGTGCCAGCAGCCCGCCCCCGGGACTAGCGGGAGGATACGAGCAGTACTTC. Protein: CASSPPPGLAGGYEQYF.

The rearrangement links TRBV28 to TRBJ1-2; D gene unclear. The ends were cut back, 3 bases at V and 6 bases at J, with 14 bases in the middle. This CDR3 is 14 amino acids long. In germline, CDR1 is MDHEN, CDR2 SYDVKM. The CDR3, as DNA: TGTGCCAGCAGTTTGGAGACCACCGTGGATGGCTACACCTTC. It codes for CASSLETTVDGYTF.

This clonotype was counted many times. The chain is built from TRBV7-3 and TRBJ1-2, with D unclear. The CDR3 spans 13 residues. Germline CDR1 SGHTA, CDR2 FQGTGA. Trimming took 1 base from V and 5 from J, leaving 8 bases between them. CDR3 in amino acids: CASSLRSGYGYTF. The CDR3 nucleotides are TGTGCCAGCAGCTTAAGGTCTGGGTATGGCTACACCTTC.

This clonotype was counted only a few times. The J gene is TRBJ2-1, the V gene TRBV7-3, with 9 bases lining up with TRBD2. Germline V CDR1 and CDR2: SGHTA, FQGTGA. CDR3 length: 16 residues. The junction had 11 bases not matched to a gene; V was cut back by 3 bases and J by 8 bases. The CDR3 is CASSFGSGGDVDEQFF. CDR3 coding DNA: TGTGCCAGCAGCTTCGGTAGCGGGGGAGACGTCGATGAGCAGTTCTTC.